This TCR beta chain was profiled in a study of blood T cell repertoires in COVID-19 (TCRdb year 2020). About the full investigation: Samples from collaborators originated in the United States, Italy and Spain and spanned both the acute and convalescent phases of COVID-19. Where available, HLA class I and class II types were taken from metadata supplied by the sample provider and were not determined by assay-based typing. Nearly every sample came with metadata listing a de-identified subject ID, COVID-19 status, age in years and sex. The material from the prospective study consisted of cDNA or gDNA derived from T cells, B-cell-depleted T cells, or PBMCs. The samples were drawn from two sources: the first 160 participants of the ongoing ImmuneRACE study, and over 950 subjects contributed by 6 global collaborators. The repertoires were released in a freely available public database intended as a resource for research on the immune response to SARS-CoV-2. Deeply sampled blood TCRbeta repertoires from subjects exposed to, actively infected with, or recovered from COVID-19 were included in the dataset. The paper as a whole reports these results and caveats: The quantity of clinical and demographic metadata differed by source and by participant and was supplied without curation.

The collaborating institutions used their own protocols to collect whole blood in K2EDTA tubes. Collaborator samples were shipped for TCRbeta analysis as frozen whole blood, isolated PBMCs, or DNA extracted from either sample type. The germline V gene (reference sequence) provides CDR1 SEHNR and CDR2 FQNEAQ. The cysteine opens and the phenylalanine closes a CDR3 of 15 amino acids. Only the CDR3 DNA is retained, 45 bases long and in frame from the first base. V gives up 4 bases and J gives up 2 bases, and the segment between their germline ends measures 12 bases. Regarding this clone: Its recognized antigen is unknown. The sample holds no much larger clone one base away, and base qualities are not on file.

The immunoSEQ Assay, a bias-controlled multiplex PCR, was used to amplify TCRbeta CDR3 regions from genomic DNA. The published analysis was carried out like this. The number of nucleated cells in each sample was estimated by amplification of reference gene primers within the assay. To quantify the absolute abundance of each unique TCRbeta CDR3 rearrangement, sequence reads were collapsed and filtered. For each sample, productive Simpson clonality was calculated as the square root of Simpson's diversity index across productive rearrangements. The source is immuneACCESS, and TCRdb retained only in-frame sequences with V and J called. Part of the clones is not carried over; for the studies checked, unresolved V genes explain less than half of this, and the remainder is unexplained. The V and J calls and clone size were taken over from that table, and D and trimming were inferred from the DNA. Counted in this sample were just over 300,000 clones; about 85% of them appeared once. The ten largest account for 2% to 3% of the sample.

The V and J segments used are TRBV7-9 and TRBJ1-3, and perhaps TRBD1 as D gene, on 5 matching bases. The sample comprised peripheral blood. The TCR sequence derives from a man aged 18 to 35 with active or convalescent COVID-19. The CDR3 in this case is CASSSPSGAGNTIYF. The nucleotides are TGTGCCAGCAGCTCCCCTTCGGGGGCTGGAAACACCATATATTTT.